Below, 15 T cell receptor beta chains from the same sample are listed, as sequenced in a study of Graves' ophthalmopathy and Graves' hyperthyroidism. Investigators amplified TCR beta CDR3 regions from RNA transcripts. HTBI primers were employed in first-round RT-PCR, then a second-round multiplex PCR followed. In TCRdb, the multiplex PCR reads were re-called with MiXCR into one record per CDR3 protein. The sample records more than 1,000,000 distinct CDR3 sequences, approximately 35% being singletons. The sample consisted of peripheral blood or thyroid tissue (not recorded which). These TCRs come from an adult man with Graves' hyperthyroidism.

This clonotype has more than one count but fewer than ten. V usage is TRBV20-1 and J usage is TRBJ2-7; a possible D gene is TRBD2 (5 bases). Trimming took 4 bases from V and 4 from J, leaving 23 bases between them. The CDR3 runs 16 residues. Germline V gives CDR1 DFQATT, CDR2 SNEGSKA (reference sequence). CDR3 loop: CSATAASRVRDYEQYF. CDR3 bases: TGCAGTGCTACCGCAGCCTCGCGGGTGAGAGATTACGAGCAGTACTTC.

This clonotype has only one observation. One end of the junction is discordant with germline, which a read error may explain. The chain employs TRBV12-3 or TRBV12-4 and TRBJ2-7; tentative D call: TRBD2 (6 bases). This CDR3 comprises 13 residues. The CDR3 loop reads CASSLAGRYEQCF. CDR3 coding DNA: TGTGCCAGCAGTTTAGCGGGGAGGTACGAGCAGTGCTTC.

This chain's CDR3 is CASRKTGALNTGELFF. CDR3 DNA sequence: TGTGCCAGCAGAAAGACAGGGGCTCTGAACACCGGGGAGCTGTTTTTT. V is TRBV12-3 or TRBV12-4 and J is TRBJ2-2, with TRBD1 identical over 8 bases. The junction had 7 bases not matched to a gene; V was cut back by 6 bases and J by 1 base. The CDR3 runs 16 residues.

This clonotype appeared many times. This chain links TRBV10-3 with TRBJ1-1; no clear D. With 2 bases removed from V and 1 base from J, the gap between germline ends came to 5 bases. The germline CDR1 and CDR2 sequences are ENHRY and SYGVKD. The CDR3 runs 13 residues. The CDR3 loop reads CAISEQWNTEAFF. DNA of the CDR3: TGTGCCATCAGTGAGCAGTGGAACACTGAAGCTTTCTTT.

The chain couples TRBV10-2 to TRBJ2-7, with 13 bases lining up with TRBD2. V was pared by 4 bases and J by 3 bases, with 9 bases of the junction left unmatched. Germline V gene lookup returns CDR1 WSHSY and CDR2 SAAADI. This CDR3 has 17 amino acids. CDR3 sequence: CASSAGLAGVSIYEQYF. CDR3 nucleotides: TGCGCCAGCAGTGCCGGACTAGCGGGAGTTAGTATCTACGAGCAGTACTTC.

The rearrangement joins TRBV7-9 to TRBJ1-2; D is possibly TRBD1 (6 bases). This CDR3 contains 14 residues. With 4 bases removed from V and 5 bases from J, the gap between germline ends came to 14 bases. Germline-derived CDR1 and CDR2 are SEHNR and FQNEAQ (reference sequence). The CDR3 DNA reads as TGTGCCAGCAGCTCCTGGGACACCGGTTATGGCTACACCTTC. Its protein is CASSSWDTGYGYTF. Based on the CDR3 plus reference TRBV7-9 and TRBJ1-2, the full variable domain is DTGVSQNPRHKITKRGQNVTFRCDPISEHNRLYWYRQTLGQGPEFLTYFQNEAQLEKSRLLSDRFSAERPKGSFSTLEIQRTEQGDSAMYLCASSSWDTGYGYTFGSGTRLTVV.

This clonotype appeared a single time. This may stem from a read error, because a much larger clone lies one nucleotide away. The gene calls are TRBV11-2 and TRBJ2-7; D may be TRBD2 (6 bases). The CDR3 length is 15 residues. From germline, CDR1 is SGHAT and CDR2 FQNNGV. CDR3 nucleotides: TGTGCCAGCAGCTTTCGCGGGACCGGCACCTACGAGCTGTACTTC. This encodes CASSFRGTGTYELYF.

Comment on this clonotype: At one end, the junction sequence differs from germline, possibly due to a read error. The rearrangement links TRBV5-1 to TRBJ2-6; no definite D call. The V gene's germline CDR1 is SGHRS and CDR2 YFSETQ. The CDR3 consists of 11 residues. The CDR3 sequence is CASSVVNVLTF. The DNA for the CDR3 is TGTGCCAGCAGCGTAGTCAACGTCCTGACTTTC.

This clonotype was found many times. The chain links TRBV7-9 to TRBJ1-1, with 7 bases lining up with TRBD1. This CDR3 has 16 amino acids. CDR1 is SEHNR and CDR2 is FQNEAQ in the germline V gene (reference sequence). The V segment lost 3 bases and the J segment 1 base; nucleotides outside the gene matches: 8. In DNA, the CDR3 is TGTGCCAGCAGCTTGGACAGGATAGAGGAGAACACTGAAGCTTTCTTT. Residues: CASSLDRIEENTEAFF.

This clonotype was detected only once. This chain connects TRBV10-2 to TRBJ1-1, with D unresolved. The germline V gene has CDR1 WSHSY and CDR2 SAAADI. This CDR3 is built from 14 residues. With 7 bases removed from V and 5 bases from J, the gap between germline ends came to 17 bases. The CDR3 DNA is TGCGCCAGCACCGATCGGGGTCGGTGGACTGAAGCTTTCTTT. The encoded protein is CASTDRGRWTEAFF.

This clonotype was observed once. The rearrangement uses TRBV7-2 and TRBJ2-5; 7 nucleotides agree with TRBD1. Germline CDR1 and CDR2: SGHTA and FQGNSA. J lost 9 bases, V lost 4 bases, and 5 bases had no gene match. The CDR3 has 12 amino acids. CDR3 amino acids: CASSSYQGAQYF. The CDR3 DNA follows: TGTGCCAGCAGCTCCTATCAGGGGGCCCAGTACTTC.

As for this clonotype: This may arise from a read error, as a much more abundant clone is one base away. The CDR3 does not close with the conserved phenylalanine or tryptophan, likely indicating a read error. CDR3 DNA sequence: TGCGCCAGCAGCCAAGGGGGGGGGCCTGAAGCTTTCCTT. This translates into CASSQGGGPEAFL. V is TRBV4-1 and J is TRBJ1-1; D might be TRBD1 (6 bases). Germline loops: CDR1 MGHRA, CDR2 YSYEKL. V gave up 1 base and J gave up 6 bases, with 9 bases separating them. The CDR3 runs 13 residues.

The J gene is TRBJ1-2, the V gene TRBV29-1, with D tentatively TRBD1 (5 bases). The V and J ends lost 8 bases and 3 bases respectively, with 13 bases between them. Germline V gives CDR1 SQVTM, CDR2 ANQGSEA. The CDR3 sequence is 12 residues long. Written as DNA, the CDR3 is TGCAGCAGAGCAGGGACCGACTATGGCTACACCTTC. This encodes CSRAGTDYGYTF. Filled out from reference TRBV29-1 and TRBJ1-2, the complete variable domain reads SAVISQKPSRDICQRGTSLTIQCQVDSQVTMMFWYRQQPGQSLTLIATANQGSEATYESGFVIDKFPISRPNLTFSTLTVSNMSPEDSSIYLCSRAGTDYGYTFGSGTRLTVV.

Details on this clonotype: The junction differs from germline at one of its ends, possibly a read error. V and J are TRBV19 and TRBJ1-2; D gene uncertain. The CDR3 loop spans 9 amino acids. The germline V gene has CDR1 LNHDA and CDR2 SQIVND (reference sequence). CDR3 protein: CASEGSVIF. CDR3 DNA: TGTGCCAGTGAAGGGAGCGTGATCTTT.

The chain carries TRBV29-1 and TRBJ1-5, with 7 bases aligning to TRBD1. The CDR3 length is 15 residues. J was trimmed by 5 bases and V by 6 bases; bases with no gene match: 13. Looked up from germline, CDR1 is SQVTM and CDR2 is ANQGSEA. CDR3 protein: CSVILGQAGDQPQHF. CDR3 in DNA: TGCAGCGTCATCCTTGGACAGGCAGGGGATCAGCCCCAGCATTTT.